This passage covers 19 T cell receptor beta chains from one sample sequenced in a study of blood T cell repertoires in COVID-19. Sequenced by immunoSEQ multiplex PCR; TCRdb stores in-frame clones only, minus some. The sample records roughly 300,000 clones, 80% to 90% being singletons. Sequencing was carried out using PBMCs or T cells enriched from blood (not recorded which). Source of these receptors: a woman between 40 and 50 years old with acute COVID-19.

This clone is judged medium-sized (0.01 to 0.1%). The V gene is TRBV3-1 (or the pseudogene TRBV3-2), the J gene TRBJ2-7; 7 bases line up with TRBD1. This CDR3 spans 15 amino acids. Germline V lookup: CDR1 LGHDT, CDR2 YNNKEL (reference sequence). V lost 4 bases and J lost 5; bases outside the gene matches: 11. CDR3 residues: CASSPRQGDPDEQYF. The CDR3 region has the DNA TGTGCCAGCAGCCCGCGACAGGGAGACCCTGACGAGCAGTACTTC.

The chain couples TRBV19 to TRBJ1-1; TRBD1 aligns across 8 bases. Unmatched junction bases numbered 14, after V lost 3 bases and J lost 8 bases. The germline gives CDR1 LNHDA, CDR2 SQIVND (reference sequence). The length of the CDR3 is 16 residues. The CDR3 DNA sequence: TGTGCCAGTAGTATGGGGGACAGGCTTATCGTGAAAGAAGCTTTCTTT. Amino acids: CASSMGDRLIVKEAFF.

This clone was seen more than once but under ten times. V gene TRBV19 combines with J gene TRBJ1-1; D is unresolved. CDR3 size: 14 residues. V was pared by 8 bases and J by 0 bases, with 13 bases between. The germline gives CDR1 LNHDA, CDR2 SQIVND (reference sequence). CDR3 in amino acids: CASSAGELNTEAFF. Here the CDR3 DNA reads TGTGCCAGTTCAGCGGGAGAATTGAACACTGAAGCTTTCTTT.

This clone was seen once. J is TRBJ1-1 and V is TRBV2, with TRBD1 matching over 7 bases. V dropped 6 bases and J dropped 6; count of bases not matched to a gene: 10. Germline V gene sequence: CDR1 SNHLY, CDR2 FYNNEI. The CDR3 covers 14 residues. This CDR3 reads CASSQRGTAPEAFF. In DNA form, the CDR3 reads TGTGCCAGCAGCCAACGAGGGACAGCACCTGAAGCTTTCTTT.

The CDR3 loop reads CASSFGAGITDTQYF. The CDR3 DNA reads TGTGCCAGCAGTTTTGGAGCGGGTATCACAGATACGCAGTATTTT. This chain connects TRBV27 to TRBJ2-3, with D maybe TRBD2 (6 bases). Germline CDR1 and CDR2: MNHEY and SMNVEV (reference sequence). V lost 3 bases and J 2 bases, leaving 12 bases between the germline ends. The CDR3 is 15 residues long.

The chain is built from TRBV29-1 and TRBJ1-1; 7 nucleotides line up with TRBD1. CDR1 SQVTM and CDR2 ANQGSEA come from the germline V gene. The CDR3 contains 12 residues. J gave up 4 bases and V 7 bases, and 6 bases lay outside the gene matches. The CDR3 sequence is CSATQGRTEAFF. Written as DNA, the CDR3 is TGCAGCGCCACACAGGGGCGCACTGAAGCTTTCTTT.

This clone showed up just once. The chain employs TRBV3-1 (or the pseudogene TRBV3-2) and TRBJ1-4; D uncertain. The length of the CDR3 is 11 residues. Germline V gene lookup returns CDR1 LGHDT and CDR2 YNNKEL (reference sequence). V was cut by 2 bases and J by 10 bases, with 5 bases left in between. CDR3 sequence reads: CASSQLGKLFF. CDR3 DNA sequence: TGTGCCAGCAGCCAACTCGGAAAACTGTTTTTT.

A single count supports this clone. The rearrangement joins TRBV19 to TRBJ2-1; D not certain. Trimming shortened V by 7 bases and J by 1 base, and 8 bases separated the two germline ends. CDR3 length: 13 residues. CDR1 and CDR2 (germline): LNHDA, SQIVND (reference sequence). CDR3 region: CASKETSYNEQFF. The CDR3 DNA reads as TGTGCCAGTAAAGAAACTTCCTACAATGAGCAGTTCTTC. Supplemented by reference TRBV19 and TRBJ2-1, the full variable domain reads DGGITQSPKYLFRKEGQNVTLSCEQNLNHDAMYWYRQDPGQGLRLIYYSQIVNDFQKGDIAEGYSVSREKKESFPLTVTSAQKNPTAFYLCASKETSYNEQFFGPGTRLTVL.

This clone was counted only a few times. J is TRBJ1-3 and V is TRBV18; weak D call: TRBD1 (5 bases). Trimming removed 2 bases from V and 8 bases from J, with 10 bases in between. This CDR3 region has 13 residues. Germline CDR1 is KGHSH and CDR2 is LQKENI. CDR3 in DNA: TGTGCCAGCTCACCAGGCAGGGAGGACACCATATATTTT. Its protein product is CASSPGREDTIYF. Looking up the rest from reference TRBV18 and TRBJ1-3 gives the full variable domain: NAGVMQNPRHLVRRRGQEARLRCSPMKGHSHVYWYRQLPEEGLKFMVYLQKENIIDESGMPKERFSAEFPKEGPSILRIQQVVRGDSAAYFCASSPGREDTIYFGEGSWLTVV.

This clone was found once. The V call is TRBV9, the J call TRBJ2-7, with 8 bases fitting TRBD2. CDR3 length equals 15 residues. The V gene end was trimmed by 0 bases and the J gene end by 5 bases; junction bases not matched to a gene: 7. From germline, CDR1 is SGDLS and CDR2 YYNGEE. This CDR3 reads CASSVAWGLGDEQYF. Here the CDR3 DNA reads TGTGCCAGCAGCGTAGCCTGGGGACTAGGCGACGAGCAGTACTTC.

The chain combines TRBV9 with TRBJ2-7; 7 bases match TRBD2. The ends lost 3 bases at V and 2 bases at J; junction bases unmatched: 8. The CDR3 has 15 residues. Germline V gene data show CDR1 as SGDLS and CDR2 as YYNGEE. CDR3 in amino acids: CASSEGLGGAYEQYF. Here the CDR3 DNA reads TGTGCCAGCAGCGAGGGCCTGGGGGGGGCCTACGAGCAGTACTTC.

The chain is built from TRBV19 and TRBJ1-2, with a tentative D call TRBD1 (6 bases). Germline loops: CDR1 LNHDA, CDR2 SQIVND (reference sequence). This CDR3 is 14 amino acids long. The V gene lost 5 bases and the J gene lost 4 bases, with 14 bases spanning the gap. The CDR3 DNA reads TGTGCCAGTAGTGCCGGACAGTCAATCTATGGCTACACCTTC. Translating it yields CASSAGQSIYGYTF.

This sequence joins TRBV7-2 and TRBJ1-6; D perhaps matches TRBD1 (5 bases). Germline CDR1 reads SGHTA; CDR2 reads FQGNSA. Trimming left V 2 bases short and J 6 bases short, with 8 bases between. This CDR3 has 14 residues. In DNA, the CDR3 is TGTGCCAGCAGCTTAAAACAGGTTAATTCACCCCTCCACTTT. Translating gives CASSLKQVNSPLHF.

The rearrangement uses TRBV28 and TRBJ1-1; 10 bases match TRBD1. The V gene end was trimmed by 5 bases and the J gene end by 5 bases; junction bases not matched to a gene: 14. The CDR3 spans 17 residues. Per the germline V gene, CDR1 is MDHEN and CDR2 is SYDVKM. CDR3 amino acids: CASSITGTGVRLTEAFF. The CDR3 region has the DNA TGTGCCAGCAGTATCACCGGGACAGGGGTTCGCTTAACTGAAGCTTTCTTT.

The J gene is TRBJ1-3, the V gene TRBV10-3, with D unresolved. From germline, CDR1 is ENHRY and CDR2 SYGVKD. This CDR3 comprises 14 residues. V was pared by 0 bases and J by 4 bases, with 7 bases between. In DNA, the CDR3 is TGTGCCATCAGTGAGTCGACTGGGGGAAACACCATATATTTT. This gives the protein CAISESTGGNTIYF.

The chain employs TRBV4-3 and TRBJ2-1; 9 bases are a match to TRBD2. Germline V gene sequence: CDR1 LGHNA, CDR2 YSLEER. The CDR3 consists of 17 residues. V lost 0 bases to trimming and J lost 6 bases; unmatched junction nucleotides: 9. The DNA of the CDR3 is TGCGCCAGCAGCCAAGAGATGTCGCGGGAGGGCCGCAATGAGCAGTTCTTC. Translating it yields CASSQEMSREGRNEQFF.

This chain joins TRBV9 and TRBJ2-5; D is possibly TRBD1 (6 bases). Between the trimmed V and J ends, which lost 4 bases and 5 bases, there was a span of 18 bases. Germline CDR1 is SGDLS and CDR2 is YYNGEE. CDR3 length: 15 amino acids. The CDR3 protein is CASSSQGNRVETQYF. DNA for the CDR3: TGTGCCAGCAGCTCCCAAGGCAACAGGGTGGAGACCCAGTACTTC.

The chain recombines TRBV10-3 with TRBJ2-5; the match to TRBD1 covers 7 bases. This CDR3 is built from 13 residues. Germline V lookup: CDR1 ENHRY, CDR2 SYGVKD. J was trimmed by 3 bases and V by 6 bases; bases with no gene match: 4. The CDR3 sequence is CAISLTGEETQYF. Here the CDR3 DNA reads TGTGCCATCAGCTTAACAGGGGAAGAGACCCAGTACTTC.

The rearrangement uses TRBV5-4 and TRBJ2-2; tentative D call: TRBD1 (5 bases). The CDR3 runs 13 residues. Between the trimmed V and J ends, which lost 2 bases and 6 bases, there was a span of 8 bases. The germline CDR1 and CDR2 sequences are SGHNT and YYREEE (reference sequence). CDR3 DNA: TGTGCCAGCAGCTTCTGGGGCGCCGGGGAGCTGTTTTTT. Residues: CASSFWGAGELFF.